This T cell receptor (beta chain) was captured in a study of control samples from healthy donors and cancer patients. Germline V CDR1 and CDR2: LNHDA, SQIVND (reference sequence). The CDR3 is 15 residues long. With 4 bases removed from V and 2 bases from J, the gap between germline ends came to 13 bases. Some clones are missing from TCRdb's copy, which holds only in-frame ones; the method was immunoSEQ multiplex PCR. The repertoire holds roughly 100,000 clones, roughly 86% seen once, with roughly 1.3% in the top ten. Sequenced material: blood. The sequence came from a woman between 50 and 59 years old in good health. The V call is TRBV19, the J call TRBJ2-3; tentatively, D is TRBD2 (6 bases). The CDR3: CASSNREIITDTQYF. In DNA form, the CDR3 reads TGTGCCAGTAGTAATCGGGAGATTATCACAGATACGCAGTATTTT.